This TCR beta chain was observed in a study of cytomegalovirus exposure and HLA in healthy donors. PCR involved 60 Vbeta and 13 Jbeta primers. Produced via immunoSEQ multiplex PCR; TCRdb's table is partial and in-frame only. The sample holds roughly 150,000 clones; 75% to 90% are singletons and the top ten take less than 2%. This CDR3 region has 14 residues. V was pared by 4 bases and J by 1 base, with 11 bases between. Germline V gene lookup returns CDR1 SGDLS and CDR2 YYNGEE. The sample consisted of PBMCs. This clonotype was obtained from a woman under 30 in good health and CMV-seronegative. The V and J genes are TRBV9 and TRBJ1-1, with D tentatively TRBD1 (6 bases). The CDR3, as DNA: TGTGCCAGCAGCCGGGGACAACAGAACACTGAAGCTTTCTTT. This translates into CASSRGQQNTEAFF.